These 22 T cell receptor beta chains originate from one sample sequenced in a study of shared clonotypes between healthy human individuals. Sequencing used immunoSEQ multiplex PCR; TCRdb keeps in-frame clones, though not all of them. This table holds around 2.1 million clones, around 95% found once. Sequencing input: naive CD4+ T cells sorted from blood. Subset indicated: CD45RA+ positively selected. These receptors all come from a man aged 18 to 29 in good health.

The chain employs TRBV30 and TRBJ2-7; D gene unclear. CDR1 is GTSNPN and CDR2 is SVGIG in the germline V gene (reference sequence). V was clipped by 4 bases and J by 0 bases, with 10 bases between them. This CDR3 has 13 amino acids. The CDR3 protein is CAWISRSSYEQYF. DNA for the CDR3: TGTGCCTGGATCTCCAGGTCCTCCTACGAGCAGTACTTC.

The rearrangement uses TRBV19 and TRBJ1-6; D might be TRBD1 (5 bases). V was trimmed by 8 bases and J by 7 bases, leaving 21 bases between them. The CDR3 has 16 residues. From germline, CDR1 is LNHDA and CDR2 SQIVND (reference sequence). The DNA for the CDR3 is TGTGCCAGTCGGGGTTCCAGGTGGGGCGGAAATTCACCCCTCCACTTT. Its translation is CASRGSRWGGNSPLHF.

This sequence joins TRBV19 and TRBJ2-4; TRBD2 agrees at 7 bases. CDR3 length equals 14 residues. V gave up 7 bases and J gave up 7 bases; unmatched junction bases: 10. From germline, CDR1 is LNHDA and CDR2 SQIVND (reference sequence). The DNA of the CDR3 is TGTGCCAGTACCTTTGGGGGGGTACGGAACATTCAGTACTTC. Protein product: CASTFGGVRNIQYF.

This chain connects TRBV2 to TRBJ1-5, with D tentatively TRBD1 (5 bases). V was trimmed by 3 bases and J by 15 bases, leaving 12 bases between them. The germline gives CDR1 SNHLY, CDR2 FYNNEI. This CDR3 comprises 11 residues. CDR3 amino acids: CASSEREQAHF. CDR3 DNA: TGTGCCAGCAGTGAGAGGGAACAGGCGCATTTT.

The rearrangement links TRBV11-3 to TRBJ2-1; TRBD1 matches at 7 bases. Trimming removed 5 bases from V and 9 bases from J; junction bases left unmatched: 7. CDR3 length equals 13 residues. Germline V CDR1 and CDR2: SGHNT, YENEEA. The CDR3 loop is CASSSVPGGEQFF. The CDR3 coding sequence is TGTGCCAGCAGCAGTGTGCCAGGGGGTGAGCAGTTCTTC.

This sequence joins TRBV2 and TRBJ1-4; tentative D call: TRBD1 (5 bases). CDR1 is SNHLY and CDR2 is FYNNEI in the germline V gene. This CDR3 spans 15 amino acids. V was clipped by 8 bases and J by 0 bases, with 13 bases between them. CDR3 loop: CASRGRGATNEKLFF. The CDR3 nucleotides read TGTGCCAGCCGGGGACGGGGGGCAACTAATGAAAAACTGTTTTTT.

The chain has TRBV5-1 and TRBJ1-3; TRBD1 matches 10 bases. The germline CDR1 and CDR2 sequences are SGHRS and YFSETQ. This CDR3 has 16 amino acids. The J segment lost 6 bases and the V segment lost 4 bases, leaving 10 bases of the junction unmatched. In DNA form, the CDR3 reads TGCGCCAGCAGCCCAAAGACCGGGACAGGGGAAAACACCATATATTTT. It is translated as CASSPKTGTGENTIYF.

This chain joins TRBV11-2 and TRBJ1-2, with D maybe TRBD1 (5 bases). V was shortened by 7 bases and J by 2 bases, with 14 bases between the two germline ends. Germline CDR1 reads SGHAT; CDR2 reads FQNNGV. The CDR3 totals 14 residues. The CDR3 sequence is CASTTGTANYGYTF. The CDR3 DNA reads TGTGCCAGCACCACCGGGACGGCCAACTATGGCTACACCTTC.

This chain connects TRBV10-2 to TRBJ2-7, with 12 bases matching TRBD2. Germline V CDR1 and CDR2: WSHSY, SAAADI. The CDR3 is 15 amino acids. V lost 2 bases and J lost 5; bases outside the gene matches: 4. The CDR3: CASSEGLAGSHEQYF. CDR3 DNA: TGCGCCAGCAGTGAGGGACTAGCGGGGTCCCACGAGCAGTACTTC.

The chain recombines TRBV5-1 with TRBJ2-1; TRBD2 matches 8 bases. This CDR3 region has 18 residues. Germline V gene lookup returns CDR1 SGHRS and CDR2 YFSETQ. The V and J ends lost 4 bases and 7 bases, in that order; junction bases with no gene match: 19. The CDR3 protein is CASSTPTVGLVVANEQFF. The CDR3 coding sequence is TGCGCCAGCAGCACCCCGACAGTGGGACTAGTGGTTGCGAATGAGCAGTTCTTC.

This chain uses TRBV6-1 with TRBJ2-7; the D gene is possibly TRBD2 (5 bases). Trimming shortened V by 4 bases and J by 1 base, and 11 bases separated the two germline ends. CDR3 size: 14 residues. Germline lookup yields CDR1 MNHNS and CDR2 SASEGT. The CDR3 DNA reads TGTGCCAGCAGTGTGTGGGAGAGATCCTACGAGCAGTACTTC. It yields the protein CASSVWERSYEQYF.

The chain couples TRBV6-5 to TRBJ2-7; perhaps TRBD1 as D (6 bases). Germline CDR1 is MNHEY and CDR2 is SVGAGI. Trimming removed 0 bases from V and 6 bases from J, with 9 bases in between. The CDR3 length is 13 residues. The CDR3 sequence is CASSYSDSSEQYF. CDR3 DNA: TGTGCCAGCAGTTACTCGGACAGCTCCGAGCAGTACTTC.

The V gene is TRBV30, the J gene TRBJ1-4; D unclear. V lost 1 base and J 7 bases, leaving 13 bases between the germline ends. Germline lookup yields CDR1 GTSNPN and CDR2 SVGIG (reference sequence). The length of the CDR3 is 14 residues. CDR3 protein: CAWSDGILGEKLFF. Written as DNA, the CDR3 is TGTGCCTGGAGTGATGGGATACTAGGTGAAAAACTGTTTTTT.

The chain employs TRBV6-1 and TRBJ2-3; 9 bases match TRBD2. CDR1 MNHNS and CDR2 SASEGT come from the germline V gene. V lost 6 bases and J lost 2; bases outside the gene matches: 6. The CDR3 is 15 amino acids. In nucleotides, the CDR3 is TGTGCCAGCAGAGCTAGCGGGACTACCACAGATACGCAGTATTTT. Its translation is CASRASGTTTDTQYF.

J is TRBJ1-6 and V is TRBV2; D may be TRBD1 (5 bases). Germline CDR1 SNHLY, CDR2 FYNNEI. Trimming shortened V by 5 bases and J by 9 bases, and 14 bases separated the two germline ends. The CDR3 has 14 amino acids. CDR3: CASSNLPGTSPLHF. The CDR3 region has the DNA TGTGCCAGCAGTAACCTTCCAGGGACTTCACCCCTCCACTTT. The whole variable domain, remainder taken from reference TRBV2 and TRBJ1-6, is EPEVTQTPSHQVTQMGQEVILRCVPISNHLYFYWYRQILGQKVEFLVSFYNNEISEKSEIFDDQFSVERPDGSNFTLKIRSTKLEDSAMYFCASSNLPGTSPLHFGNGTRLTVT.

The chain links TRBV9 to TRBJ1-1, with D uncertain. The CDR3 consists of 14 residues. Looked up from germline, CDR1 is SGDLS and CDR2 is YYNGEE. With 3 bases removed from V and 1 base from J, the gap between germline ends came to 10 bases. CDR3 sequence: CASSEDSRNTEAFF. DNA of the CDR3: TGTGCCAGCAGCGAGGACTCCCGGAACACTGAAGCTTTCTTT. The full variable domain, completed using reference TRBV9 and TRBJ1-1, is DSGVTQTPKHLITATGQRVTLRCSPRSGDLSVYWYQQSLDQGLQFLIQYYNGEERAKGNILERFSAQQFPDLHSELNLSSLELGDSALYFCASSEDSRNTEAFFGQGTRLTVV.

With regard to this clone: This sample also contains other DNA sequences that code for the same CDR3. V usage is TRBV29-1 and J usage is TRBJ1-6; 7 nucleotides match TRBD1. The CDR3 length is 14 residues. Germline values: CDR1 SQVTM, CDR2 ANQGSEA. J was trimmed by 4 bases and V by 4 bases; bases with no gene match: 4. The CDR3 DNA reads TGCAGCGTTGGATCAGGGGGTTATAATTCACCCCTCCACTTT. Protein sequence: CSVGSGGYNSPLHF.

About this clone: Other DNA sequences within the sample encode an identical CDR3. The rearrangement uses TRBV20-1 and TRBJ2-7, with 8 bases that match TRBD2. The CDR3 has 11 residues. From germline, CDR1 is DFQATT and CDR2 SNEGSKA (reference sequence). Unmatched junction bases numbered 2, after V lost 6 bases and J lost 4 bases. The CDR3 reads CSAPGGYEQYF. Written as DNA, the CDR3 is TGCAGTGCGCCGGGGGGGTACGAGCAGTACTTC.

The chain has TRBV28 and TRBJ2-5; a weak D match, TRBD1 (7 bases). This CDR3 has 16 amino acids. Trimming took 7 bases from V and 5 from J, leaving 23 bases between them. Germline CDR1 is MDHEN and CDR2 is SYDVKM. CDR3 residues: CASTSQPRAGGETQYF. The CDR3 DNA sequence: TGTGCCAGCACCTCTCAGCCGAGAGCAGGGGGGGAGACCCAGTACTTC.

The chain carries TRBV30 and TRBJ1-3; D uncertain. Germline lookup yields CDR1 GTSNPN and CDR2 SVGIG (reference sequence). V lost 0 bases and J 0 bases, leaving 9 bases between the germline ends. The CDR3 totals 15 residues. CDR3 region: CAWSVGQVSGNTIYF. The DNA of the CDR3 is TGTGCCTGGAGTGTAGGGCAGGTCTCTGGAAACACCATATATTTT. Complete variable domain (other parts from reference TRBV30 and TRBJ1-3): SQTIHQWPATLVQPVGSPLSLECTVEGTSNPNLYWYRQAAGRGLQLLFYSVGIGQISSEVPQNLSASRPQDRQFILSSKKLLLSDSGFYLCAWSVGQVSGNTIYFGEGSWLTVV.

The gene calls are TRBV18 and TRBJ1-2; D unclear. The CDR3 has 14 residues. V was pared by 2 bases and J by 8 bases, with 15 bases between. Germline V gene sequence: CDR1 KGHSH, CDR2 LQKENI. The DNA for the CDR3 is TGTGCCAGCTCACCATTACTGGGGTACGGAGGCTACACCTTC. It codes for CASSPLLGYGGYTF.

The chain carries TRBV10-1 and TRBJ2-3; 11 positions match TRBD1. V dropped 3 bases and J dropped 7; count of bases not matched to a gene: 12. The CDR3 extends over 17 amino acids. Germline CDR1 reads WNHNN; CDR2 reads SYGVQD (reference sequence). The CDR3 DNA reads TGCGCCAGCAGTGAAGGAAAAGGGACAGGGGGTAGAAATACGCAGTATTTT. Amino acids: CASSEGKGTGGRNTQYF.